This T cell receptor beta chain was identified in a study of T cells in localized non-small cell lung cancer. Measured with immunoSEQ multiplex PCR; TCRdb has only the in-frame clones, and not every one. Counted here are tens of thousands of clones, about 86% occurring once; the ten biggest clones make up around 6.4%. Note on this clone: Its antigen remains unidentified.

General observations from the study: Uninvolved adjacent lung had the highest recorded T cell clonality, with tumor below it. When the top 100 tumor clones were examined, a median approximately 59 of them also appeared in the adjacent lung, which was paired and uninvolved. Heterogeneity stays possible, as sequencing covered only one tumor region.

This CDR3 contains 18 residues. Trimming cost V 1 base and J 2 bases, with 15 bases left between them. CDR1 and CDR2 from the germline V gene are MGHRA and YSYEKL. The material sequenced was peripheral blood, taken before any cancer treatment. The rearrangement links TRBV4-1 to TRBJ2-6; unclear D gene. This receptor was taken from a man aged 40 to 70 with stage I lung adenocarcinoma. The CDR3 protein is CASSQGLGPWAGANVLTF. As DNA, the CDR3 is TGCGCCAGCAGCCAAGGGTTGGGTCCCTGGGCTGGGGCCAACGTCCTGACTTTC.